This T cell receptor (beta chain) was recovered during a study of blood T cell repertoires in COVID-19. Profiled with immunoSEQ multiplex PCR; TCRdb holds only in-frame clones, not every one. The sample lists 270,000 or so clones, 80% to 90% occurring once. This clone was detected only a few times. CDR3 length equals 14 residues. Trimming left V 1 base short and J 4 bases short, with 10 bases between. Germline CDR1 reads SGHTA; CDR2 reads FQGNSA. The V call is TRBV7-2, the J call TRBJ1-2; D gene unclear. The specimen sequenced was peripheral blood. This TCR derives from a woman aged 40 to 55 who had recovered from COVID-19. The CDR3 sequence is CASSLGPGFYGYTF. The CDR3 DNA is TGTGCCAGCAGCTTAGGTCCGGGGTTCTATGGCTACACCTTC. Variable domain in full (rest from reference TRBV7-2 and TRBJ1-2): GAGVSQSPSNKVTEKGKDVELRCDPISGHTALYWYRQSLGQGLEFLIYFQGNSAPDKSGLPSDRFSAERTGGSVSTLTIQRTQQEDSAVYLCASSLGPGFYGYTFGSGTRLTVV.